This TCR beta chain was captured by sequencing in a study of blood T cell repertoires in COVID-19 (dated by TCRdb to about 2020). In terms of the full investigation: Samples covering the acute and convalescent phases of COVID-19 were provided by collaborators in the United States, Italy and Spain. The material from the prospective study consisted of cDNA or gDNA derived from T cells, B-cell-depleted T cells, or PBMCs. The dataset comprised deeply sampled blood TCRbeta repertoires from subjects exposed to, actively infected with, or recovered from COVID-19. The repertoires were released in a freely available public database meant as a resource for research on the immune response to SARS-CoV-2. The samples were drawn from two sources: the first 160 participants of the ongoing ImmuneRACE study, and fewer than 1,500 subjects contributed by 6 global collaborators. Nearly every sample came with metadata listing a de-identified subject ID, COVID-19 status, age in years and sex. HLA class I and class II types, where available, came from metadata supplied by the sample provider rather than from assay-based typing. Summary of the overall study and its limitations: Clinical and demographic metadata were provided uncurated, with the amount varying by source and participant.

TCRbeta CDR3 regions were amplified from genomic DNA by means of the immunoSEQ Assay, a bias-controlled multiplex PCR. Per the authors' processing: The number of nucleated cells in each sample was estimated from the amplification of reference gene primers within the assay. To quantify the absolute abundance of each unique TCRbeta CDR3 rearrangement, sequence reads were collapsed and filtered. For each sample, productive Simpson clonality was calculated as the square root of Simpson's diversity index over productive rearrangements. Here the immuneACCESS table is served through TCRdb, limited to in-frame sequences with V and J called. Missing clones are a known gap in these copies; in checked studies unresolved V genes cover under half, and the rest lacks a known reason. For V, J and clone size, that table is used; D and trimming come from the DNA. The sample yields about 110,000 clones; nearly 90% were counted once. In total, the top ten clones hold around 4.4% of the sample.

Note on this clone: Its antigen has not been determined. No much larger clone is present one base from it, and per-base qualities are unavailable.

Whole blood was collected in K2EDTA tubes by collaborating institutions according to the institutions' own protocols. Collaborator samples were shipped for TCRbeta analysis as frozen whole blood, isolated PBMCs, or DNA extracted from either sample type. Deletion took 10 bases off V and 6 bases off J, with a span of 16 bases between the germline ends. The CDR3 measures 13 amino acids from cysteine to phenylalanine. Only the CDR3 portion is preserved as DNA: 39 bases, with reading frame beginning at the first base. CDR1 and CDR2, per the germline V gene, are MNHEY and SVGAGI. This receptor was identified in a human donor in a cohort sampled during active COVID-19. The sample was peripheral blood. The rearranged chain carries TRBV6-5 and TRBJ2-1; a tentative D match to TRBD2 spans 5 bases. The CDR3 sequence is CATGQRYPNEQFF. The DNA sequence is TGTGCCACCGGTCAGCGGTACCCCAATGAGCAGTTCTTC.